Below, 5 T cell receptor beta chains from the same sample are listed, as sequenced in a study of T-cell reconstitution after alpha-beta-depleted transplantation in children. Construction of the TCRbeta library involved unique molecular identifiers. Via MiXCR, TCRdb re-called the PCR reads, giving one row per CDR3 protein. The table includes 400,000 to 450,000 distinct CDR3 sequences, approximately 42% detected once. The sample here was PBMCs, taken before TCRalphabeta/CD19-depleted stem cell transplant. Receptors were obtained from a girl aged 2-10 years with aplastic anemia, due to receive a stem cell transplant.

This clonotype was seen more than once but under ten times. The chain recombines TRBV11-2 with TRBJ2-5; weak D call: TRBD1 (7 bases). Germline values: CDR1 SGHAT, CDR2 FQNNGV. Trimming removed 1 base at V and 1 base at J, with 13 bases between. CDR3 length equals 16 residues. The CDR3 DNA follows: TGTGCCAGCAGCTTAGGACAGGGAGGCCTCCAAGAGACCCAGTACTTC. Its translation: CASSLGQGGLQETQYF. The variable domain in full, with the rest retrieved from reference TRBV11-2 and TRBJ2-5, is EAGVAQSPRYKIIEKRQSVAFWCNPISGHATLYWYQQILGQGPKLLIQFQNNGVVDDSQLPKDRFSAERLKGVDSTLKIQPAKLEDSAVYLCASSLGQGGLQETQYFGPGTRLLVL.

This clonotype was seen many times. The chain is built from TRBV12-3 or TRBV12-4 and TRBJ2-1; D might be TRBD2 (6 bases). The CDR3 extends over 14 amino acids. The V end was cut by 3 bases, the J end by 4 bases, with 10 bases between. The CDR3 sequence: CASSLGEDYNEQFF. In nucleotides, the CDR3 is TGTGCCAGCAGTTTGGGGGAGGATTACAATGAGCAGTTCTTC.

This clonotype has more than one count but fewer than ten. The V call is TRBV12-3 or TRBV12-4, the J call TRBJ2-1; 8 bases are a match to TRBD1. The J segment lost 7 bases and the V segment lost 3 bases, leaving 5 bases of the junction unmatched. The CDR3 is 14 residues long. CDR3 in DNA: TGTGCCAGCAGTTTGGGGCAGGGGGCGAATGAGCAGTTCTTC. It specifies CASSLGQGANEQFF.

The chain uses TRBV6-2 or TRBV6-3 and TRBJ2-1, with 9 bases identical to TRBD2. This CDR3 comprises 15 residues. The germline V gene has CDR1 MNHEY and CDR2 SVGEGT. The junction had 5 bases not matched to a gene; V was cut back by 1 base and J by 7 bases. CDR3 protein: CASSYWREGRNEQFF. In nucleotides, the CDR3 is TGTGCCAGCAGTTACTGGCGGGAGGGCCGGAATGAGCAGTTCTTC.

This chain links TRBV12-3 or TRBV12-4 with TRBJ1-1; 8 bases fit TRBD1. The CDR3 totals 16 residues. Trimming removed 6 bases from V and 1 base from J; junction bases left unmatched: 10. For the CDR3, the DNA is TGTGCCAGCAGCCCCGGACAGGGCGGCAGGAACACTGAAGCTTTCTTT. Its translation is CASSPGQGGRNTEAFF.